A single sample gave rise to the 22 T cell receptor beta chains below, sequenced in a study of molecular identifiers for immune sequencing clone quantification. TCRdb reprocessed the PCR reads with MiXCR, giving one entry per CDR3 protein. Of 50,000 to 65,000 distinct CDR3 sequences in the sample, almost 25% were seen once. Sequencing was performed on naive CD8+ T cells from blood, with Jurkat cell RNA spiked in. Subset reported: FACS-sorted CD8+CD4-CCR7+CD45RA+ naive T cells. The receptors originated from a human donor in good health. Some libraries in this study had Jurkat cell RNA spiked in.

This clonotype showed up many times. The gene calls are TRBV4-2 and TRBJ2-7, with unresolved D. Germline V gene lookup returns CDR1 LGHNA and CDR2 YNFKEQ. The CDR3 is 12 amino acids. V was clipped by 6 bases and J by 7 bases, with 13 bases between them. The CDR3 loop is CASSPETLEQYF. The CDR3 nucleotides read TGTGCCAGCAGTCCCGAGACCTTGGAGCAGTACTTC.

Comments on this clonotype: A clone one base away is much larger, so this may be a read error. The chain carries TRBV7-2 and TRBJ1-5; D remains ambiguous. This CDR3 is built from 14 residues. The V gene's germline CDR1 is SGHTA and CDR2 FQGNSA. Here the CDR3 reads CASGFIGLDQPQHF. CDR3 DNA: TGTGCCAGCGGCTTTATCGGATTGGATCAGCCCCAGCATTTT. Drawing the rest from reference TRBV7-2 and TRBJ1-5, the complete variable domain is GAGVSQSPSNKVTEKGKDVELRCDPISGHTALYWYRQSLGQGLEFLIYFQGNSAPDKSGLPSDRFSAERTGGSVSTLTIQRTQQEDSAVYLCASGFIGLDQPQHFGDGTRLSIL.

The sample holds many counts of this clonotype. The chain uses TRBV14 and TRBJ2-7, with D possibly matching TRBD2 (5 bases). Germline V gene sequence: CDR1 SGHDN, CDR2 FVKESK. This CDR3 is 15 amino acids long. V shed 3 bases and J shed 2 bases, with 14 bases lying between them. The CDR3, as DNA: TGTGCCAGCAGCCATGGTGTGGGAGTCCCCTACGAGCAGTACTTC. It encodes CASSHGVGVPYEQYF.

This clonotype was observed many times. The chain couples TRBV28 to TRBJ2-3; 9 nucleotides agree with TRBD2. The CDR3 covers 16 residues. The V and J ends lost 1 base and 6 bases, in that order; junction bases with no gene match: 8. Per germline, CDR1 MDHEN and CDR2 SYDVKM. CDR3 DNA sequence: TGTGCCAGCAGTTTATTCCTTAGCGGGAGTAGGGATACGCAGTATTTT. This encodes CASSLFLSGSRDTQYF.

With respect to this clonotype: Possible read error: a much larger clone is one base away. The chain couples TRBV5-6 to TRBJ1-5; D is unclear. Germline V CDR1 and CDR2: SGHDT, YYEEEE. This CDR3 region has 14 residues. Trimming cost V 0 bases and J 3 bases, with 7 bases left between them. In nucleotides, the CDR3 is TGTGCCAGCAGCTTGGCAAGGGACAATCAGCCCCAGCATTTT. This translates into CASSLARDNQPQHF. Complete variable domain (other parts from reference TRBV5-6 and TRBJ1-5): DAGVTQSPTHLIKTRGQQVTLRCSPKSGHDTVSWYQQALGQGPQFIFQYYEEEERQRGNFPDRFSGHQFPNYSSELNVNALLLGDSALYLCASSLARDNQPQHFGDGTRLSIL.

This clonotype was counted a few times. The chain has TRBV11-2 and TRBJ1-2; 9 bases agree with TRBD1. V was pared by 4 bases and J by 4 bases, with 7 bases of the junction left unmatched. Germline V CDR1 and CDR2: SGHAT, FQNNGV. The CDR3 is 15 amino acids. CDR3: CASSSVTGGVYGYTF. The CDR3, as DNA: TGTGCCAGCAGCTCCGTAACAGGGGGCGTCTATGGCTACACCTTC.

As regards this clonotype: Just one base apart from a much larger clone, this may be a read error. V gene TRBV7-2 combines with J gene TRBJ2-7; TRBD1 matches 8 bases. Germline V gene data show CDR1 as SGHTA and CDR2 as FQGNSA. The CDR3 length is 11 residues. CDR3 DNA sequence: TGTGCCAGCATCCCGAGGGACAGGCAAGACTTC. Its translation is CASIPRDRQDF.

This clonotype was seen at least ten times. The chain joins TRBV7-3 to TRBJ2-1; the match to TRBD2 covers 9 bases. V dropped 5 bases and J dropped 5; count of bases not matched to a gene: 7. This CDR3 comprises 15 residues. Germline V gives CDR1 SGHTA, CDR2 FQGTGA. CDR3: CASSTLAGEHNEQFF. The CDR3 bases are TGTGCCAGCAGCACGTTAGCGGGAGAGCACAATGAGCAGTTCTTC.

V gene TRBV12-3 or TRBV12-4 combines with J gene TRBJ1-5; 7 nucleotides line up with TRBD1. With V trimmed by 10 bases and J by 3 bases, 6 bases remained unmatched. CDR3 size: 13 residues. The CDR3 reads CATTTGFNQPQHF. CDR3 bases: TGTGCCACCACGACAGGGTTCAATCAGCCCCAGCATTTT.

V is TRBV27 and J is TRBJ1-6, with D possibly being TRBD1 (5 bases). Trimming removed 5 bases from V and 6 bases from J, with 20 bases in between. Looked up from germline, CDR1 is MNHEY and CDR2 is SMNVEV (reference sequence). The CDR3 is made up of 17 amino acids. The CDR3 DNA reads as TGTGCCAGCAGTCCCATGACGGTCCAGGGAGGTAATTCACCCCTCCACTTT. It yields the protein CASSPMTVQGGNSPLHF.

The chain recombines TRBV12-3 or TRBV12-4 with TRBJ2-5, with D maybe TRBD1 (6 bases). V was clipped by 6 bases and J by 0 bases, with 20 bases between them. The CDR3 consists of 17 residues. The CDR3 loop reads CASSLGRAGVYQETQYF. The CDR3, as DNA: TGTGCCAGCAGCCTTGGTCGAGCAGGGGTGTACCAAGAGACCCAGTACTTC.

This clonotype has ten or more counts. The J gene is TRBJ2-7, the V gene TRBV7-2; D is uncertain. The CDR3 extends over 14 amino acids. Per germline, CDR1 SGHTA and CDR2 FQGNSA. Trimming shortened V by 1 base and J by 4 bases, and 11 bases separated the two germline ends. CDR3 loop: CASSLETPGYEQYF. CDR3 bases: TGTGCCAGCAGCTTAGAAACACCCGGTTACGAGCAGTACTTC. The whole variable domain, filled in from reference TRBV7-2 and TRBJ2-7, reads GAGVSQSPSNKVTEKGKDVELRCDPISGHTALYWYRQSLGQGLEFLIYFQGNSAPDKSGLPSDRFSAERTGGSVSTLTIQRTQQEDSAVYLCASSLETPGYEQYFGPGTRLTVT.

Details on this clonotype: A much larger clonotype is one base distant, so this may be a read error. V is TRBV28 and J is TRBJ2-3, with 7 bases matching TRBD2. Germline CDR1 MDHEN, CDR2 SYDVKM. The CDR3 is 13 residues long. DNA of the CDR3: TGTGCCAGCAGCCTCGCGGGAGCAGATACGCAGTGTTTT. Amino acid sequence: CASSLAGADTQCF.

This clonotype was counted many times. The chain combines TRBV12-3 or TRBV12-4 with TRBJ2-3; 7 bases line up with TRBD2. Trimming took 9 bases from V and 2 from J; bases not matched to a gene: 14. The CDR3 length is 16 residues. The CDR3 region is CASSRIASGATDTQYF. CDR3 nucleotides: TGTGCCAGTTCCCGCATCGCTAGCGGCGCCACAGATACGCAGTATTTT.

This clonotype has a count of ten or more. The CDR3 DNA sequence: TGTGCCAGCAGTTACGGGCTGGGGGAATATGGCTACACCTTC. Amino acids: CASSYGLGEYGYTF. The genes are TRBV6-5 and TRBJ1-2; TRBD1 is a possible D gene (5 bases). Germline assignment: CDR1 MNHEY and CDR2 SVGAGI. The CDR3 totals 14 residues. The V and J ends lost 2 bases and 5 bases respectively, with 12 bases between them.

Concerning this clonotype: A much larger clone lies one base from this, so it may be a read error. The chain employs TRBV7-9 and TRBJ1-1; D remains unclear. The CDR3 runs 13 residues. Looked up from germline, CDR1 is SEHNR and CDR2 is FQNEAQ (reference sequence). The CDR3 spells CASSLASESIAIF. CDR3 DNA: TGTGCCAGCAGCTTAGCGAGCGAGAGTATAGCTATCTTT.

This clonotype showed up just a few times. The chain is built from TRBV24-1 and TRBJ1-4, with D tentatively TRBD1 (5 bases). The CDR3 totals 13 residues. From germline, CDR1 is KGHDR and CDR2 SFDVKD. The V end lost 3 bases, the J end lost 6 bases, and 7 bases lay between the germline ends. CDR3 in amino acids: CATSDDSDEKLFF. CDR3 in DNA: TGTGCCACCAGTGATGACAGCGATGAAAAACTGTTTTTT.

Regarding this clonotype: A much more abundant neighbour one base away suggests this may be a read error. The chain carries TRBV13 and TRBJ1-4; D gene uncertain. Trimming shortened V by 1 base and J by 8 bases, and 14 bases separated the two germline ends. This CDR3 contains 15 residues. Germline V gene lookup returns CDR1 PRHDT and CDR2 FYEKMQ (reference sequence). DNA for the CDR3: TGTGCCAGCAGCTTAGTTGTGGCGCAAGGCGAAAAACTGTTTTTT. Protein sequence: CASSLVVAQGEKLFF.

This clonotype turned up a few times. With a much larger clone just one base away, this may be a read error. V usage is TRBV29-1 and J usage is TRBJ2-3; the D is unclear. Germline loops: CDR1 SQVTM, CDR2 ANQGSEA. This CDR3 is 8 amino acids long. For the CDR3, the DNA is TGCATCGGAGATACGCAGTATTTT. Protein sequence: CIGDTQYF.

This clonotype was counted at least ten times. The CDR3 spells CASSSGTDTQYF. The CDR3 DNA is TGTGCCAGCAGTAGCGGGACAGATACGCAGTATTTT. The chain links TRBV12-3 or TRBV12-4 to TRBJ2-3; a weak D match, TRBD2 (6 bases). Trimming shortened V by 5 bases and J by 3 bases, and 6 bases separated the two germline ends. The CDR3 loop spans 12 amino acids.

CDR3 bases: TGTGCCAGTAGGCGGGCAAGCGTGGCCACTGAAGCTTTCTTT. As protein: CASRRASVATEAFF. The chain employs TRBV19 and TRBJ1-1; D gene uncertain. V lost 6 bases to trimming and J lost 4 bases, with 15 bases between them. The germline gives CDR1 LNHDA, CDR2 SQIVND (reference sequence). The CDR3 runs to 14 residues.

This clonotype was counted at least ten times. The rearrangement uses TRBV6-6 and TRBJ1-2, with 7 bases fitting TRBD1. CDR3 length equals 15 residues. Germline-derived CDR1 and CDR2 are MNHNY and SVGAGI (reference sequence). With 0 bases clipped from V and 6 bases from J, the junction kept 7 bases outside the gene matches. CDR3 amino acids: CASSYSNQGENGYTF. CDR3 DNA sequence: TGTGCCAGCAGTTACTCGAACCAGGGGGAGAATGGCTACACCTTC.